This TCR beta chain was sequenced in a study of cytotoxic CD8 clonotypes in ibrutinib-treated CLL. The sample holds a few counts of this clone. Its antigen remains unidentified. The authors obtained roughly 2 micrograms of genomic DNA from cryopreserved PBMCs for TCR beta libraries. General study points: Baseline levels were approached again at progression, after clonality had risen at ibrutinib response.

The planned depth of sequencing spanned 1 in 200,000 to 1 in 1 million T cells. Generated by immunoSEQ multiplex PCR, the TCRdb table keeps only in-frame clones and is missing some. The data show approximately 80,000 clones, with about 86% seen just once and roughly 5.4% held by the top ten. The CDR3 is 16 residues long. Trimming left V 0 bases short and J 8 bases short, with 19 bases between. The germline CDR1 and CDR2 sequences are LGHNA and YNFKEQ. This rearrangement joins TRBV4-2 to TRBJ1-2; D is possibly TRBD1 (5 bases). This sequence originates from a human donor with chronic lymphocytic leukemia. The material was PBMCs, obtained before ibrutinib treatment. CDR3 amino acids: CASSQDRRTLAGGYTF. The CDR3 region has the DNA TGTGCCAGCAGCCAAGATAGGAGGACACTGGCCGGGGGCTACACCTTC.